The 10 T cell receptor beta chains below come from one sample, sequenced in a study of cytomegalovirus exposure and HLA in healthy donors. This PCR relied on a set of 60 Vbeta primers and 13 Jbeta primers. TCRdb's table, derived via immunoSEQ multiplex PCR, lists solely in-frame clones and lacks some. The sample contains almost 200,000 clones, approximately 85% of which appear only once. The sequencing input was PBMCs. The receptors were gathered from a woman between 50 and 59 years old in good health and CMV-seronegative.

The chain joins TRBV28 to TRBJ2-7, with 8 bases identical to TRBD1. The length of the CDR3 is 14 residues. The V segment lost 2 bases and the J segment 4 bases; nucleotides outside the gene matches: 4. Germline assignment: CDR1 MDHEN and CDR2 SYDVKM. Written as DNA, the CDR3 is TGTGCCAGCAGTTTAGGGACAGGCGAGTACGAGCAGTACTTC. Protein: CASSLGTGEYEQYF.

The genes are TRBV2 and TRBJ2-3; a weak D match, TRBD1 (5 bases). The CDR3 is made up of 13 amino acids. CDR1 and CDR2 from the germline V gene are SNHLY and FYNNEI. The V gene lost 4 bases and the J gene lost 3 bases, with 8 bases spanning the gap. In nucleotides, the CDR3 is TGTGCCAGCAGTGCACGGACAACAGATACGCAGTATTTT. It translates to CASSARTTDTQYF.

This chain joins TRBV27 and TRBJ1-4; 12 bases align to TRBD1. Losses at the gene ends were 3 bases for V and 7 bases for J; bases not matched to a gene: 6. The CDR3 runs 16 residues. Germline CDR1 and CDR2: MNHEY and SMNVEV (reference sequence). For the CDR3, the DNA is TGTGCCAGCAGTTTCTCCGGGACAGGGGGCGTTGAAAAACTGTTTTTT. It specifies CASSFSGTGGVEKLFF.

The chain joins TRBV2 to TRBJ2-1, with unresolved D. V was clipped by 3 bases and J by 6 bases, with 15 bases between them. The V gene's germline CDR1 is SNHLY and CDR2 FYNNEI. The CDR3 sequence is 15 residues long. The DNA of the CDR3 is TGTGCCAGCAGTGATAGGAGTCGTGGGTCCAATGAGCAGTTCTTC. Translated, it gives CASSDRSRGSNEQFF.

This chain connects TRBV7-2 to TRBJ1-1, with 7 bases matching TRBD1. The CDR3 runs to 15 residues. Germline V CDR1 and CDR2: SGHTA, FQGNSA. After removal of 5 bases from V and 5 bases from J, the junction contained 11 bases not matched to a gene. The CDR3 protein is CASSPSRGRLTEAFF. CDR3 DNA sequence: TGTGCCAGCAGCCCTTCTAGGGGGCGCTTGACTGAAGCTTTCTTT.

This chain links TRBV4-1 with TRBJ2-7; 11 nucleotides agree with TRBD1. The CDR3 runs 16 residues. V gave up 1 base and J gave up 4 bases; unmatched junction bases: 6. Germline CDR1 and CDR2: MGHRA and YSYEKL. This CDR3 is CASSQGIGTGGYEQYF. For the CDR3, the DNA is TGCGCCAGCAGCCAAGGGATCGGGACAGGGGGGTACGAGCAGTACTTC.

The chain couples TRBV5-1 to TRBJ1-2; no firm D call. This CDR3 has 14 residues. Trimming left V 4 bases short and J 8 bases short, with 18 bases between. Germline V gene data show CDR1 as SGHRS and CDR2 as YFSETQ. The CDR3 nucleotides read TGCGCCAGCAGCCAAACGTTGGCCTCCGAAGGCTACACCTTC. Amino acids: CASSQTLASEGYTF.

This chain joins TRBV6-7 and TRBJ2-5, with D possibly TRBD1 on 6 matching bases. The J call may be faulty, since TRBJ2-7 better matches the DNA end. TRBV6-7 is noted as an ORF with a role that remains uncertain. The CDR3 length is 15 residues. The DNA for the CDR3 is TGTGCCAGCCGGGTGGTAACCGGGACAAGCTACGAGCAGTACTTC. Protein product: CASRVVTGTSYEQYF.

The chain uses TRBV7-9 and TRBJ2-3; 7 bases agree with TRBD2. This CDR3 contains 15 residues. CDR1 is SEHNR, CDR2 FQNEAQ, per germline (reference sequence). V lost 1 base, J lost 2 bases, and 3 bases stayed unmatched. The CDR3 loop is CASSLDGTTTDTQYF. DNA of the CDR3: TGTGCCAGCAGCTTAGATGGGACTACCACAGATACGCAGTATTTT.

The chain is built from TRBV7-3 and TRBJ2-3; D perhaps matches TRBD1 (6 bases). CDR1 is SGHTA and CDR2 is FQGTGA in the germline V gene. V was trimmed by 5 bases and J by 0 bases, leaving 12 bases between them. CDR3 length equals 15 residues. The CDR3 reads CASSARQASTDTQYF. DNA of the CDR3: TGTGCCAGCAGCGCGCGACAGGCAAGCACAGATACGCAGTATTTT.